This is a list of T cell receptor beta chains from one sample in a study of shared clonotypes between healthy human individuals. Data came from immunoSEQ multiplex PCR; TCRdb stores just in-frame clones and leaves some out. The data contain over a million clones, around 97% of them singletons. The sample consisted of naive CD4+ T cells sorted from blood. All receptors come from a young man in good health. CDR3s include the opening cysteine and the closing phenylalanine or tryptophan. Fields, in order: CDR3 DNA, CDR3 protein, D gene, V gene, J gene, clone size. The D gene is left open where the match is weak. Part of the rows lack a size; the others show once, few, many or a class for expanded clones.

cdr3_nt: TGTGCCAGCACGGCACGCAGGAGCTCCTACAATGAGCAGTTCTTC; cdr3_aa: CASTARRSSYNEQFF; d_call: -; v_call: TRBV2; j_call: TRBJ2-1; clone_size: -
cdr3_nt: TGTGCCAGCTCACCTACCCGGAACGGGAAGAACACCGGGGAGCTGTTTTTT; cdr3_aa: CASSPTRNGKNTGELFF; d_call: -; v_call: TRBV18; j_call: TRBJ2-2; clone_size: -
cdr3_nt: TGTGCCAGCAGCTCCACGACTAGCGGGAGTCATGAGCAGTTCTTC; cdr3_aa: CASSSTTSGSHEQFF; d_call: TRBD2; v_call: TRBV7-8; j_call: TRBJ2-1; clone_size: -
cdr3_nt: TGTGCCAGCAGTTTCAGACTAGCGGGCCCCGCTGGGGAGCTGTTTTTT; cdr3_aa: CASSFRLAGPAGELFF; d_call: TRBD2; v_call: TRBV27; j_call: TRBJ2-2; clone_size: -
cdr3_nt: TGTGCCAGCAGCGTAGGTGACGGGGGCAGCACCGGGGAGCTGTTTTTT; cdr3_aa: CASSVGDGGSTGELFF; d_call: -; v_call: TRBV9; j_call: TRBJ2-2; clone_size: -
cdr3_nt: TGTGCCAGCAGTTTACCCTTGTGGCCCAGCGGTAACACAGATACGCAGTATTTT; cdr3_aa: CASSLPLWPSGNTDTQYF; d_call: -; v_call: TRBV28; j_call: TRBJ2-3; clone_size: -
cdr3_nt: TGCAGCGGCCGAGCTAGCGGCCAAGAGACCCAGTACTTC; cdr3_aa: CSGRASGQETQYF; d_call: TRBD2; v_call: TRBV29-1; j_call: TRBJ2-5; clone_size: -
cdr3_nt: TGTGCCAGTAGTGGTAATACGCAGTATTTT; cdr3_aa: CASSGNTQYF; d_call: -; v_call: TRBV19; j_call: TRBJ2-3; clone_size: -
cdr3_nt: TGTGCCAGCTCACCACTCCGGGACCAGCAAGAGACCCAGTACTTC; cdr3_aa: CASSPLRDQQETQYF; d_call: -; v_call: TRBV18; j_call: TRBJ2-5; clone_size: -
cdr3_nt: TGTGCCAGCAGTAAGGACAACCCTGGGACAGATACGCAGTATTTT; cdr3_aa: CASSKDNPGTDTQYF; d_call: -; v_call: TRBV2; j_call: TRBJ2-3; clone_size: -
cdr3_nt: TGTGCCAGCAGCTTAGGCTCGAGAGGTCAGCCCCAGCATTTT; cdr3_aa: CASSLGSRGQPQHF; d_call: -; v_call: TRBV7-8; j_call: TRBJ1-5; clone_size: -
cdr3_nt: TGTGCCAGCAGCTTAACGACTAGCGTCGGCATTTTGAGCTCCTACAATGAGCAGTTCTTC; cdr3_aa: CASSLTTSVGILSSYNEQFF; d_call: TRBD2; v_call: TRBV7-6; j_call: TRBJ2-1; clone_size: -
cdr3_nt: TGTGCCAGCAGTCTTGGGACAGGAGGATATGAGCAGTTCTTC; cdr3_aa: CASSLGTGGYEQFF; d_call: TRBD1; v_call: TRBV5-4; j_call: TRBJ2-1; clone_size: -
cdr3_nt: TGCGCCAGCAGCCCCACAATTTCCTACGAGCAGTACTTC; cdr3_aa: CASSPTISYEQYF; d_call: -; v_call: TRBV5-1; j_call: TRBJ2-7; clone_size: -
cdr3_nt: TGTGCCAGCAGTGATAACGGACAGAGCAATCAGCCCCAGCATTTT; cdr3_aa: CASSDNGQSNQPQHF; d_call: -; v_call: TRBV2; j_call: TRBJ1-5; clone_size: -
cdr3_nt: TGTGCCAGCGGAGGACAGATGCTAAACACCGGGGAGCTGTTTTTT; cdr3_aa: CASGGQMLNTGELFF; d_call: -; v_call: TRBV2; j_call: TRBJ2-2; clone_size: few
cdr3_nt: TGCAGCGTTGAAGCCCAGGGGGCCTACGAGCAGTACTTC; cdr3_aa: CSVEAQGAYEQYF; d_call: TRBD1; v_call: TRBV29-1; j_call: TRBJ2-7; clone_size: -
cdr3_nt: TGTGCCAGCAGTTACGGGGGGCAGCTGTTTTTT; cdr3_aa: CASSYGGQLFF; d_call: -; v_call: TRBV6-5; j_call: TRBJ2-2; clone_size: -
cdr3_nt: TGTGCCAGCAGCTCCCGGGACAGGGTCTACAATGAGCAGTTCTTC; cdr3_aa: CASSSRDRVYNEQFF; d_call: TRBD1; v_call: TRBV7-9; j_call: TRBJ2-1; clone_size: -
cdr3_nt: TGCGCCAGCAGCGGGACAGGGATCGGTGACACTGAAGCTTTCTTT; cdr3_aa: CASSGTGIGDTEAFF; d_call: TRBD1; v_call: TRBV4-1; j_call: TRBJ1-1; clone_size: -
cdr3_nt: TGTGCCAGTAGTATCTCGATAGTGAGGGGCAATCAGCCCCAGCATTTT; cdr3_aa: CASSISIVRGNQPQHF; d_call: -; v_call: TRBV19; j_call: TRBJ1-5; clone_size: once
cdr3_nt: TGTGCCAGCAGTCCGGTTCTTCGCGAGCAGTACTTC; cdr3_aa: CASSPVLREQYF; d_call: -; v_call: TRBV28; j_call: TRBJ2-7; clone_size: -
cdr3_nt: TGTGCCAGCAGCGAAAATCCGGGACTCAAGATCTACGAGCAGTACTTC; cdr3_aa: CASSENPGLKIYEQYF; d_call: -; v_call: TRBV9; j_call: TRBJ2-7; clone_size: -
cdr3_nt: TGTGCCAGCAGCTTACTCTTTTCGAACTACACCTTC; cdr3_aa: CASSLLFSNYTF; d_call: -; v_call: TRBV7-2; j_call: TRBJ1-2; clone_size: -
cdr3_nt: TGCGCCAGCAGCTTGGTGCTCCTGGGGCTAGCGGGAGAGTCTGAGCAGTTCTTC; cdr3_aa: CASSLVLLGLAGESEQFF; d_call: TRBD2; v_call: TRBV5-1; j_call: TRBJ2-1; clone_size: -
cdr3_nt: TGTGCCAGCAGCTTTGGACTAGCGGGAGGCACAGATACGCAGTATTTT; cdr3_aa: CASSFGLAGGTDTQYF; d_call: TRBD2; v_call: TRBV7-9; j_call: TRBJ2-3; clone_size: -
cdr3_nt: TGTGCCAGCAGCGTTCTTCCGTCCGCGGGAGGGTACAATGAGCAGTTCTTC; cdr3_aa: CASSVLPSAGGYNEQFF; d_call: TRBD2; v_call: TRBV9; j_call: TRBJ2-1; clone_size: -
cdr3_nt: TGTGCCAGTAGTAACTGGGGGGCAACTAATGAAAAACTGTTTTTT; cdr3_aa: CASSNWGATNEKLFF; d_call: -; v_call: TRBV19; j_call: TRBJ1-4; clone_size: -
cdr3_nt: TGTGCCAGCAGCATAAGGACTAGCGGGACCGGGGAGCTGTTTTTT; cdr3_aa: CASSIRTSGTGELFF; d_call: TRBD2; v_call: TRBV5-4; j_call: TRBJ2-2; clone_size: -
cdr3_nt: TGTGCCAGCAGCTTAGCGAAGGTTGTGACGTCTCCCGGGGAGCTGTTTTTT; cdr3_aa: CASSLAKVVTSPGELFF; d_call: -; v_call: TRBV11-2; j_call: TRBJ2-2; clone_size: -
cdr3_nt: TGTGCCAGCAGCCAGCTAGGACAACTGGGTGAAAAACTGTTTTTT; cdr3_aa: CASSQLGQLGEKLFF; d_call: -; v_call: TRBV5-5; j_call: TRBJ1-4; clone_size: -
cdr3_nt: TGTGCCAGCAGTGCTCGGGTACGAAGAAAGACCCAGTACTTC; cdr3_aa: CASSARVRRKTQYF; d_call: -; v_call: TRBV2; j_call: TRBJ2-5; clone_size: -